This TCR beta chain was profiled in a study of cytomegalovirus exposure and HLA in healthy donors. Per the germline V gene, CDR1 is SGHRS and CDR2 is YFSETQ. Trimming shortened V by 5 bases and J by 4 bases, and 15 bases separated the two germline ends. This CDR3 region has 14 residues. Amplification used 60 Vbeta primers and 13 Jbeta primers. Generated by immunoSEQ multiplex PCR, the TCRdb table keeps only in-frame clones and is missing some. The profile shows about 26,000 clones, around 70% of them singletons. Input material: PBMCs. This sequence originates from a woman aged 45-60 years in good health and CMV-seronegative. J is TRBJ1-1 and V is TRBV5-1; D possibly corresponds to TRBD1 (5 bases). The CDR3 loop is CASRGTSMGTEAFF. The CDR3 nucleotides are TGCGCCAGCAGAGGGACTTCTATGGGCACTGAAGCTTTCTTT.